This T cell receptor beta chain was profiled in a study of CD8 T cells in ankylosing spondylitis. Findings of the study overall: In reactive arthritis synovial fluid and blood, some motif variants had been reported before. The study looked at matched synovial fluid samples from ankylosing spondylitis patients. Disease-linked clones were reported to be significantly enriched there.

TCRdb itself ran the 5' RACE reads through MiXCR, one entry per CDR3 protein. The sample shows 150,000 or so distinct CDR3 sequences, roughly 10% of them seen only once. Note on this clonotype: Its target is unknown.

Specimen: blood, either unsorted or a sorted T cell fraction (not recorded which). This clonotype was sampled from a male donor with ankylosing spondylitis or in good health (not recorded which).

This chain's CDR3 is CASSLDSSSGELFF. CDR3 coding DNA: TGTGCCAGCAGCTTAGATTCCAGCTCCGGGGAGCTGTTTTTT. The rearrangement links TRBV11-2 to TRBJ2-2; D is uncertain. Per germline, CDR1 SGHAT and CDR2 FQNNGV. CDR3 length: 14 amino acids. Trimming cost V 0 bases and J 6 bases, with 8 bases left between them.